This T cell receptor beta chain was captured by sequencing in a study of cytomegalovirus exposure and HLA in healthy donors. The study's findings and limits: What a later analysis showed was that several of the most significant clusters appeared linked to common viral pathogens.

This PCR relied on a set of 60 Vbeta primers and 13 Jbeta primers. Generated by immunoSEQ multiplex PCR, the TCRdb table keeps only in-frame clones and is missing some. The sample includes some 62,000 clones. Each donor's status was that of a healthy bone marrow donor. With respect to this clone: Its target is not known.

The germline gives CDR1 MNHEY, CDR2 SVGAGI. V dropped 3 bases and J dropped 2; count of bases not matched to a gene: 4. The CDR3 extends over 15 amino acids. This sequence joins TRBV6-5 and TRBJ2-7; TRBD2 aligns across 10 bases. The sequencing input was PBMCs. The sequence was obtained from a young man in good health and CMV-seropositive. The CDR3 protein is CASSYGTSETYEQYF. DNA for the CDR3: TGTGCCAGCAGTTATGGGACTAGCGAGACCTACGAGCAGTACTTC.